These 16 T cell receptor beta chains were sequenced from one sample in a study of immune cell composition in non-small cell lung cancer. Method: immunoSEQ multiplex PCR; TCRdb's copy keeps in-frame clones and lacks some. Of more than 3,000 clones in the sample, approximately 70% are singletons; the top ten hold less than 5%. Normal lung was sampled as far from the tumour as possible, at least 3 cm. Sequencing input: non-adjacent lung tissue. Receptors were obtained from a human donor with non-small cell lung cancer.

The CDR3 sequence: CASSTGTGTRSNQPQHF. The CDR3 coding sequence is TGTGCCAGTAGTACCGGGACAGGGACAAGAAGCAATCAGCCCCAGCATTTT. The chain has TRBV19 and TRBJ1-5, with 9 bases that match TRBD1. V dropped 4 bases and J dropped 1; count of bases not matched to a gene: 8. Germline V gene lookup returns CDR1 LNHDA and CDR2 SQIVND (reference sequence). This CDR3 is 17 amino acids long.

Comments on this clone: The junction departs from germline at one end; a sequencing error may be responsible. The V call is TRBV11-1, the J call TRBJ2-7; 8 nucleotides align to TRBD2. The CDR3 spans 16 residues. The germline CDR1 and CDR2 sequences are SGHAT and FQDESV (reference sequence). Written as DNA, the CDR3 is TGTGCCAGCAGCTTAAGGGCCGGGACTAGTACGTACGAGCAGTGCTTC. Translation: CASSLRAGTSTYEQCF.

The CDR3 region has the DNA TGTGCCAGCAGCTGGGGACTAGCGGGGGAAGAGACCCAGTACTTC. Protein product: CASSWGLAGEETQYF. The chain has TRBV5-4 and TRBJ2-5; TRBD2 matches at 14 bases. V was clipped by 3 bases and J by 3 bases; unmatched bases: 1. Germline V lookup: CDR1 SGHNT, CDR2 YYREEE (reference sequence). This CDR3 region has 15 residues.

This clone was observed a handful of times. V gene TRBV7-9 combines with J gene TRBJ2-1, with 9 bases lining up with TRBD2. The CDR3 runs to 15 residues. CDR1 and CDR2 (germline): SEHNR, FQNEAQ (reference sequence). With V trimmed by 5 bases and J by 5 bases, 7 bases remained unmatched. The CDR3 DNA follows: TGTGCCAGCAGCACCTTAGCGGGGGCGGACAATGAGCAGTTCTTC. It encodes CASSTLAGADNEQFF.

This clone was seen just once. V is TRBV9 and J is TRBJ1-1, with a tentative D call TRBD1 (6 bases). CDR3 length: 14 residues. Germline V gene data show CDR1 as SGDLS and CDR2 as YYNGEE. Trimming cost V 3 bases and J 11 bases, with 20 bases left between them. CDR3 loop: CASSDQMTGARAFF. The CDR3 region has the DNA TGTGCCAGCAGCGATCAAATGACAGGCGCCAGGGCTTTCTTT.

The chain links TRBV10-1 to TRBJ2-3; TRBD1 aligns across 8 bases. The V gene end was trimmed by 5 bases and the J gene end by 1 base; junction bases not matched to a gene: 29. Germline assignment: CDR1 WNHNN and CDR2 SYGVQD (reference sequence). This CDR3 has 23 residues. CDR3: CASSSPTHGTGWRCSDGTDTQYF. CDR3 nucleotides: TGCGCCAGCAGTAGCCCGACCCACGGGACAGGATGGCGGTGTTCGGATGGCACAGATACGCAGTATTTT.

The rearrangement uses TRBV7-3 and TRBJ2-3, with D perhaps matching TRBD2 (6 bases). V shed 3 bases and J shed 3 bases, with 10 bases lying between them. Germline V lookup: CDR1 SGHTA, CDR2 FQGTGA. The CDR3 contains 14 residues. CDR3 DNA sequence: TGTGCCAGCAGCTTGGGGACTTCAACAGATACGCAGTATTTT. Amino acids: CASSLGTSTDTQYF.

This sequence joins TRBV27 and TRBJ1-2; D is uncertain. This CDR3 comprises 15 residues. Germline loops: CDR1 MNHEY, CDR2 SMNVEV (reference sequence). V was shortened by 0 bases and J by 0 bases, with 8 bases between the two germline ends. The DNA of the CDR3 is TGTGCCAGCAGTTTATCCTTCGGTTCTAACTATGGCTACACCTTC. Protein sequence: CASSLSFGSNYGYTF.

The CDR3 loop reads CASRTRDNQLKDQPQHF. CDR3 nucleotides: TGTGCCAGCAGGACCCGGGACAATCAGCTTAAGGATCAGCCCCAGCATTTT. The chain is built from TRBV9 and TRBJ1-5; the D gene is possibly TRBD1 (6 bases). Between the trimmed V and J ends, which lost 5 bases and 5 bases, there was a span of 23 bases. CDR3 length: 17 residues. From germline, CDR1 is SGDLS and CDR2 YYNGEE.

The V and J genes are TRBV7-9 and TRBJ2-1; 12 nucleotides agree with TRBD2. V was pared by 5 bases and J by 0 bases, with 11 bases of the junction left unmatched. The CDR3 length is 19 residues. The V gene's germline CDR1 is SEHNR and CDR2 FQNEAQ (reference sequence). The CDR3 here is CASSPRLAGGIFSYNEQFF. For the CDR3, the DNA is TGTGCCAGCAGCCCCCGCCTAGCGGGAGGGATTTTCTCCTACAATGAGCAGTTCTTC.

The chain has TRBV28 and TRBJ2-2; D perhaps matches TRBD2 (5 bases). V gave up 5 bases and J gave up 1 base, with 8 bases separating them. The CDR3 covers 14 residues. Germline CDR1 reads MDHEN; CDR2 reads SYDVKM. The CDR3 spells CASSTSGNTGELFF. In DNA form, the CDR3 reads TGTGCCAGCAGTACAAGCGGGAACACCGGGGAGCTGTTTTTT. The whole variable domain, filled in from reference TRBV28 and TRBJ2-2, reads DVKVTQSSRYLVKRTGEKVFLECVQDMDHENMFWYRQDPGLGLRLIYFSYDVKMKEKGDIPEGYSVSREKKERFSLILESASTNQTSMYLCASSTSGNTGELFFGEGSRLTVL.

CDR3 nucleotides: TGCGCCAGCAGCCTAGATGTGACGGGTCGGAGCAATGAGCAGTTCTTC. It yields the protein CASSLDVTGRSNEQFF. The V gene is TRBV4-3, the J gene TRBJ2-1; D ambiguous. With 4 bases removed from V and 6 bases from J, the gap between germline ends came to 19 bases. This CDR3 comprises 16 residues. Per the germline V gene, CDR1 is LGHNA and CDR2 is YSLEER.

The chain recombines TRBV7-6 with TRBJ1-1; TRBD1 is a possible D gene (6 bases). CDR1 and CDR2 from the germline V gene are SGHVS and FNYEAQ. The V and J ends lost 0 bases and 4 bases respectively, with 9 bases between them. The length of the CDR3 is 14 residues. CDR3 in DNA: TGTGCCAGCAGCTTAGCGGGGGGGGCCACTGAAGCTTTCTTT. This translates into CASSLAGGATEAFF.

The chain joins TRBV9 to TRBJ1-2, with a tentative D call TRBD1 (5 bases). This CDR3 is 13 amino acids long. V dropped 2 bases and J dropped 3 bases, with 8 bases sitting between them. Germline CDR1 SGDLS, CDR2 YYNGEE. CDR3 protein: CASSVGGDYGYTF. In nucleotides, the CDR3 is TGTGCCAGCAGCGTGGGGGGAGACTATGGCTACACCTTC.

The V gene is TRBV7-2, the J gene TRBJ2-7, with TRBD1 matching over 8 bases. CDR1 SGHTA and CDR2 FQGNSA come from the germline V gene. After removal of 2 bases from V and 2 bases from J, the junction contained 2 bases not matched to a gene. This CDR3 region has 14 residues. CDR3 sequence: CASSLQGATYEQYF. The CDR3 DNA follows: TGTGCCAGCAGCTTACAGGGGGCAACCTACGAGCAGTACTTC.

This clone was observed once. The chain carries TRBV4-3 and TRBJ1-1; D unclear. V lost 3 bases to trimming and J lost 1 base, with 6 bases between them. The CDR3 loop spans 13 amino acids. The germline CDR1 and CDR2 sequences are LGHNA and YSLEER. The CDR3 spells CASSHESNTEAFF. CDR3 nucleotides: TGCGCCAGCAGCCACGAGTCGAACACTGAAGCTTTCTTT.